What follows are 28 T cell receptor beta chains derived from one specimen sequenced in a study of cytomegalovirus exposure and HLA in healthy donors. Both 60 Vbeta primers and 13 Jbeta primers went into the PCR. TCRdb's table, derived via immunoSEQ multiplex PCR, lists solely in-frame clones and lacks some. The sample yields about 160,000 clones, roughly 80% seen once. The sample was PBMCs. Every receptor here comes from a female donor in good health and CMV-seronegative.

This clone was seen only a few times. The chain recombines TRBV7-9 with TRBJ2-2; no definite D call. Germline values: CDR1 SEHNR, CDR2 FQNEAQ (reference sequence). CDR3 size: 15 residues. V was clipped by 1 base and J by 3 bases, with 9 bases between them. The CDR3 region is CASSLVTVYTGELFF. The CDR3, as DNA: TGTGCCAGCAGCTTAGTCACGGTGTACACCGGGGAGCTGTTTTTT.

The genes are TRBV6-1 and TRBJ1-1; D gene uncertain. The germline CDR1 and CDR2 sequences are MNHNS and SASEGT. The CDR3 has 12 amino acids. V dropped 5 bases and J dropped 8 bases, with 12 bases sitting between them. The CDR3 protein is CASSPPAGEAFF. In DNA, the CDR3 is TGTGCCAGCAGTCCTCCCGCGGGAGAAGCTTTCTTT.

This chain links TRBV5-1 with TRBJ2-5, with 10 bases identical to TRBD1. The J segment lost 4 bases and the V segment lost 2 bases, leaving 14 bases of the junction unmatched. The CDR3 contains 18 residues. CDR1 is SGHRS and CDR2 is YFSETQ in the germline V gene. The CDR3 sequence: CASSFGDRGYPRGETQYF. CDR3 bases: TGCGCCAGCAGCTTCGGGGACAGGGGATACCCCAGGGGAGAGACCCAGTACTTC.

This clone was seen only a few times. V usage is TRBV5-1 and J usage is TRBJ2-7, with 8 bases that match TRBD2. This CDR3 comprises 14 residues. With 5 bases clipped from V and 0 bases from J, the junction kept 4 bases outside the gene matches. The germline V gene encodes CDR1 SGHRS and CDR2 YFSETQ. CDR3 amino acids: CASSLAGTSYEQYF. DNA of the CDR3: TGCGCCAGCAGTTTAGCGGGGACCTCCTACGAGCAGTACTTC. The full variable domain, with the rest looked up from reference TRBV5-1 and TRBJ2-7, is KAGVTQTPRYLIKTRGQQVTLSCSPISGHRSVSWYQQTPGQGLQFLFEYFSETQRNKGNFPGRFSGRQFSNSRSEMNVSTLELGDSALYLCASSLAGTSYEQYFGPGTRLTVT.

The gene calls are TRBV9 and TRBJ2-1; TRBD2 aligns across 11 bases. Germline CDR1 and CDR2: SGDLS and YYNGEE. Trimming took 3 bases from V and 6 from J; bases not matched to a gene: 5. This CDR3 has 15 residues. As DNA, the CDR3 is TGTGCCAGCAGCGCGACTAGCGGGATTGGCAATGAGCAGTTCTTC. Its translation: CASSATSGIGNEQFF.

The chain has TRBV12-5 and TRBJ2-7; the match to TRBD1 covers 9 bases. The CDR3 is 16 residues long. Trimming at V came to 5 bases and at J to 1 base, leaving 9 bases not matched to a gene. Germline assignment: CDR1 LGHNT and CDR2 FRNRAP. Written as DNA, the CDR3 is TGTGCTAGTGGTCGCAACCTTGGGACAGGGTCCTACGAGCAGTACTTC. Translated, it gives CASGRNLGTGSYEQYF.

The chain recombines TRBV5-1 with TRBJ1-3; D gene ambiguous. The CDR3 sequence is 15 residues long. Germline CDR1 and CDR2: SGHRS and YFSETQ. The V and J ends lost 5 bases and 0 bases respectively, with 12 bases between them. CDR3 sequence reads: CASRMDGSSGNTIYF. Written as DNA, the CDR3 is TGCGCCAGCAGGATGGACGGGAGCTCTGGAAACACCATATATTTT.

J is TRBJ2-7 and V is TRBV6-1, with a possible D match to TRBD1 (6 bases). Trimming removed 7 bases from V and 5 bases from J, with 21 bases in between. Germline V gives CDR1 MNHNS, CDR2 SASEGT. This CDR3 comprises 15 residues. This chain's CDR3 is CASTPDRAGANEQYF. The CDR3, as DNA: TGTGCCAGCACTCCCGACCGAGCAGGGGCCAACGAGCAGTACTTC.

The chain carries TRBV9 and TRBJ2-7, with 8 bases identical to TRBD2. Per germline, CDR1 SGDLS and CDR2 YYNGEE. The CDR3 runs to 15 residues. With 4 bases clipped from V and 0 bases from J, the junction kept 6 bases outside the gene matches. The CDR3 spells CASSTGGAPSYEQYF. The CDR3 DNA sequence: TGTGCCAGCAGCACGGGGGGGGCGCCCTCCTACGAGCAGTACTTC. The full variable domain, with the rest looked up from reference TRBV9 and TRBJ2-7, is DSGVTQTPKHLITATGQRVTLRCSPRSGDLSVYWYQQSLDQGLQFLIQYYNGEERAKGNILERFSAQQFPDLHSELNLSSLELGDSALYFCASSTGGAPSYEQYFGPGTRLTVT.

The chain couples TRBV7-9 to TRBJ2-1, with a possible D match to TRBD1 (5 bases). From germline, CDR1 is SEHNR and CDR2 FQNEAQ (reference sequence). This CDR3 contains 16 residues. V was shortened by 4 bases and J by 2 bases, with 15 bases between the two germline ends. CDR3 sequence reads: CASSSGHNKAYNEQFF. The DNA of the CDR3 is TGTGCCAGCAGCTCTGGACACAACAAGGCCTACAATGAGCAGTTCTTC.

Regarding this clone: Other DNA sequences in the same sample also yield this CDR3. The J gene is TRBJ1-1, the V gene TRBV7-9, with 8 bases that match TRBD1. V trimming: 4 bases; J trimming: 1 base; junction bases outside the gene matches: 5. Germline V gene data show CDR1 as SEHNR and CDR2 as FQNEAQ (reference sequence). This CDR3 spans 15 amino acids. The CDR3 coding sequence is TGTGCCAGCAGCTCCGCAGGGACAGGGAACACTGAAGCTTTCTTT. Translated, it gives CASSSAGTGNTEAFF.

The chain joins TRBV6-1 to TRBJ2-3; D uncertain. V was pared by 4 bases and J by 3 bases, with 2 bases between. CDR3 length: 11 residues. CDR1 MNHNS and CDR2 SASEGT come from the germline V gene. The CDR3 loop reads CASSATDTQYF. CDR3 coding DNA: TGTGCCAGCAGTGCAACAGATACGCAGTATTTT.

This clone appeared a few times. The chain couples TRBV19 to TRBJ1-1; D not certain. Germline V gene lookup returns CDR1 LNHDA and CDR2 SQIVND (reference sequence). V lost 6 bases, J lost 1 base, and 9 bases lay in between. CDR3 size: 13 residues. CDR3 region: CASSVQRNTEAFF. In DNA form, the CDR3 reads TGTGCCAGTAGCGTACAGAGGAACACTGAAGCTTTCTTT. The variable domain in full, completed from reference TRBV19 and TRBJ1-1, reads DGGITQSPKYLFRKEGQNVTLSCEQNLNHDAMYWYRQDPGQGLRLIYYSQIVNDFQKGDIAEGYSVSREKKESFPLTVTSAQKNPTAFYLCASSVQRNTEAFFGQGTRLTVV.

The CDR3 here is CASSFDRGPQYF. Written as DNA, the CDR3 is TGTGCCAGCAGCTTTGACAGGGGGCCCCAGTACTTC. The rearrangement links TRBV5-4 to TRBJ2-7, with 10 bases aligning to TRBD1. V dropped 2 bases and J dropped 10; count of bases not matched to a gene: 3. The germline V gene has CDR1 SGHNT and CDR2 YYREEE (reference sequence). The CDR3 sequence is 12 residues long.

The rearrangement uses TRBV2 and TRBJ2-7; 8 bases are shared with TRBD1. The CDR3 extends over 13 amino acids. Trimming removed 4 bases from V and 5 bases from J; junction bases left unmatched: 4. The germline CDR1 and CDR2 sequences are SNHLY and FYNNEI. The CDR3 nucleotides read TGTGCCAGCAGTGTCGACAGGGGAAACGAGCAGTACTTC. It is translated as CASSVDRGNEQYF. The full variable domain, with the rest looked up from reference TRBV2 and TRBJ2-7, is EPEVTQTPSHQVTQMGQEVILRCVPISNHLYFYWYRQILGQKVEFLVSFYNNEISEKSEIFDDQFSVERPDGSNFTLKIRSTKLEDSAMYFCASSVDRGNEQYFGPGTRLTVT.

The gene calls are TRBV7-2 and TRBJ2-3; TRBD2 aligns across 11 bases. The V gene's germline CDR1 is SGHTA and CDR2 FQGNSA. The V gene end was trimmed by 2 bases and the J gene end by 6 bases; junction bases not matched to a gene: 7. This CDR3 is 16 amino acids long. The CDR3 DNA reads as TGTGCCAGCAGCTTAAGACCGGGACTAGCGGCCGATACGCAGTATTTT. It specifies CASSLRPGLAADTQYF.

This chain links TRBV6-1 with TRBJ2-7; 9 nucleotides align to TRBD1. Trimming at V came to 0 bases and at J to 2 bases, leaving 5 bases not matched to a gene. Germline V lookup: CDR1 MNHNS, CDR2 SASEGT. CDR3 length equals 16 residues. The CDR3 DNA sequence: TGTGCCAGCAGTGAAGCGCCCGGGACAGGGCCCTACGAGCAGTACTTC. It is translated as CASSEAPGTGPYEQYF.

This chain joins TRBV19 and TRBJ2-5; 7 bases line up with TRBD2. V shed 2 bases, J shed 4 bases, and the junction held 4 bases outside the gene matches. The CDR3 is 14 amino acids. Germline assignment: CDR1 LNHDA and CDR2 SQIVND (reference sequence). CDR3 in amino acids: CASSILGEGETQYF. CDR3 DNA sequence: TGTGCCAGTAGTATATTAGGGGAGGGAGAGACCCAGTACTTC. The variable domain in full, with the rest retrieved from reference TRBV19 and TRBJ2-5, is DGGITQSPKYLFRKEGQNVTLSCEQNLNHDAMYWYRQDPGQGLRLIYYSQIVNDFQKGDIAEGYSVSREKKESFPLTVTSAQKNPTAFYLCASSILGEGETQYFGPGTRLLVL.

V is TRBV10-3 and J is TRBJ1-1, with a weak D call TRBD1 (6 bases). Germline V lookup: CDR1 ENHRY, CDR2 SYGVKD. The CDR3 totals 13 residues. V lost 11 bases, J lost 1 base, and 14 bases lay in between. CDR3 nucleotides: TGTGCCTCTGGGGGCGTATCGAACACTGAAGCTTTCTTT. Its translation is CASGGVSNTEAFF.

This chain connects TRBV5-4 to TRBJ2-1; TRBD2 agrees at 8 bases. The germline V gene encodes CDR1 SGHNT and CDR2 YYREEE (reference sequence). After removal of 0 bases from V and 8 bases from J, the junction contained 13 bases not matched to a gene. The CDR3 is 17 amino acids. Written as DNA, the CDR3 is TGTGCCAGCAGCTTGGCTGGCACGGGAGGGCCGGTTGATGAGCAGTTCTTC. Amino acids: CASSLAGTGGPVDEQFF.

The V call is TRBV30, the J call TRBJ2-5; D is perhaps TRBD2 (6 bases). V shed 5 bases and J shed 5 bases, with 12 bases lying between them. The germline V gene has CDR1 GTSNPN and CDR2 SVGIG (reference sequence). The CDR3 is 12 amino acids. The CDR3 nucleotides are TGTGCCTGGGGCGGGGTGCTGGAGACCCAGTACTTC. This translates into CAWGGVLETQYF. The complete variable domain, with remaining parts taken from reference TRBV30 and TRBJ2-5, reads SQTIHQWPATLVQPVGSPLSLECTVEGTSNPNLYWYRQAAGRGLQLLFYSVGIGQISSEVPQNLSASRPQDRQFILSSKKLLLSDSGFYLCAWGGVLETQYFGPGTRLLVL.

This clone occurred a few times. CDR3 region: CASSGESFGEQYF. CDR3 sequence (DNA): TGTGCCAGCAGCGGAGAGTCATTTGGGGAGCAGTACTTC. The chain uses TRBV7-9 and TRBJ2-7; D uncertain. Germline lookup yields CDR1 SEHNR and CDR2 FQNEAQ (reference sequence). This CDR3 is 13 amino acids long. Between the trimmed V and J ends, which lost 5 bases and 7 bases, there was a span of 15 bases.

V is TRBV10-1 and J is TRBJ2-3; 10 bases line up with TRBD1. V trimming: 5 bases; J trimming: 4 bases; junction bases outside the gene matches: 9. This CDR3 spans 16 amino acids. Looked up from germline, CDR1 is WNHNN and CDR2 is SYGVQD (reference sequence). CDR3 in DNA: TGCGCCAGCAGTTTCGTGGGGACAGGGGTGTCAGATACGCAGTATTTT. Its protein is CASSFVGTGVSDTQYF.

Remarks on this clone: Within the sample, other DNA sequences also encode this same CDR3. This sequence joins TRBV2 and TRBJ2-5; 13 bases fit TRBD2. V trimming: 4 bases; J trimming: 2 bases; junction bases outside the gene matches: 4. Germline CDR1 and CDR2: SNHLY and FYNNEI. CDR3 size: 16 residues. CDR3 amino acids: CASSGRTSGGQETQYF. The CDR3 DNA reads as TGTGCCAGCAGTGGCAGGACTAGCGGGGGTCAAGAGACCCAGTACTTC.

The CDR3 sequence: CAISIGQAKGETQYF. The DNA for the CDR3 is TGTGCCATCAGTATAGGACAGGCGAAGGGAGAGACCCAGTACTTC. J is TRBJ2-5 and V is TRBV10-3; 7 nucleotides align to TRBD1. Germline V gives CDR1 ENHRY, CDR2 SYGVKD. The V gene end was trimmed by 5 bases and the J gene end by 4 bases; junction bases not matched to a gene: 10. The CDR3 consists of 15 residues.

CDR3: CASSPWEGMGPYGYTF. As DNA, the CDR3 is TGTGCCAGCTCACCATGGGAGGGGATGGGACCTTATGGCTACACCTTC. This chain uses TRBV18 with TRBJ1-2; D possibly corresponds to TRBD1 (5 bases). CDR1 is KGHSH and CDR2 is LQKENI in the germline V gene. CDR3 length: 16 residues. The V end was cut by 2 bases, the J end by 5 bases, with 18 bases between.

The chain joins TRBV5-1 to TRBJ1-4, with unresolved D. V was pared by 4 bases and J by 8 bases, with 15 bases between. Germline CDR1 SGHRS, CDR2 YFSETQ. CDR3 length: 14 residues. The CDR3 spells CASSLTGSREKLFF. The CDR3 region has the DNA TGCGCCAGCAGCCTCACGGGGTCTCGGGAAAAACTGTTTTTT.

This clone was counted only a few times. The V and J genes are TRBV7-8 and TRBJ1-2, with D unresolved. This CDR3 comprises 13 residues. V was pared by 5 bases and J by 0 bases, with 7 bases between. Germline assignment: CDR1 SGHVS and CDR2 FQNEAQ. As DNA, the CDR3 is TGTGCCAGCAGCCCGCAGGCTAACTATGGCTACACCTTC. Translated: CASSPQANYGYTF.